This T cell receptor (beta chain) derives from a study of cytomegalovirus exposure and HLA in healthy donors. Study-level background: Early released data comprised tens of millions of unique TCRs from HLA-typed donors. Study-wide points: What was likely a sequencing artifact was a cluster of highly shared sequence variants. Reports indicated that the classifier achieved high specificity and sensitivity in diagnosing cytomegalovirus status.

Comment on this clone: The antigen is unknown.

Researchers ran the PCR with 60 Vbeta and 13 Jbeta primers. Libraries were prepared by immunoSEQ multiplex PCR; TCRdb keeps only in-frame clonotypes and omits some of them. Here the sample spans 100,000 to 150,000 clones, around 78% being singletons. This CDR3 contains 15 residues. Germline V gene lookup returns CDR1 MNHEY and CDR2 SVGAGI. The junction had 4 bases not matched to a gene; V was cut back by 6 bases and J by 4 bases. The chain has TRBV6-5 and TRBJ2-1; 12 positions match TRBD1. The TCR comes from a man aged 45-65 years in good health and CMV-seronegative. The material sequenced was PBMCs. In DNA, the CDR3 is TGTGCCAGCAGGGGGGGACAGGGGGCGTACAATGAGCAGTTCTTC. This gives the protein CASRGGQGAYNEQFF.